Following are 28 T cell receptor beta chains from one sample sequenced in a study of blood T cell repertoires in COVID-19. Assay used: immunoSEQ multiplex PCR; TCRdb lists only in-frame clones, some missing. The data hold 150,000 to 200,000 clones, with roughly four fifths observed a single time. The sequencing input was peripheral blood. These receptor sequences come from a human donor in a cohort sampled during active COVID-19.

V usage is TRBV5-1 and J usage is TRBJ2-2; D is perhaps TRBD2 (5 bases). Germline CDR1 is SGHRS and CDR2 is YFSETQ. Trimming cost V 5 bases and J 2 bases, with 10 bases left between them. The CDR3 loop spans 14 amino acids. As DNA, the CDR3 is TGCGCCAGCAGACTGACTATAAACACCGGGGAGCTGTTTTTT. Amino acids: CASRLTINTGELFF.

The chain combines TRBV6-5 with TRBJ2-7, with 12 bases lining up with TRBD2. With V trimmed by 4 bases and J by 9 bases, 4 bases remained unmatched. CDR1 MNHEY and CDR2 SVGAGI come from the germline V gene. The CDR3 contains 13 residues. For the CDR3, the DNA is TGTGCCAGCAGTTTGGGACTAGCGGGTTCGCAGTACTTC. This encodes CASSLGLAGSQYF.

V usage is TRBV11-2 and J usage is TRBJ1-1; D is undetermined. Deletions cut 5 bases from V and 5 bases from J, with 15 bases between. This CDR3 comprises 14 residues. CDR1 is SGHAT and CDR2 is FQNNGV in the germline V gene. CDR3 in DNA: TGTGCCAGCAGCCCTCTCTGGGAGAGGACTGAAGCTTTCTTT. Its protein is CASSPLWERTEAFF.

The chain has TRBV6-2 or TRBV6-3 and TRBJ2-7; 10 bases line up with TRBD2. The junction had 5 bases not matched to a gene; V was cut back by 6 bases and J by 3 bases. Germline V lookup: CDR1 MNHEY, CDR2 SVGEGT. The CDR3 is 14 residues long. This chain's CDR3 is CASSPGTSDYEQYF. CDR3 DNA sequence: TGTGCCAGCAGCCCCGGGACTAGCGACTACGAGCAGTACTTC.

The chain carries TRBV6-5 and TRBJ1-4, with 7 bases identical to TRBD1. Germline CDR1 and CDR2: MNHEY and SVGAGI. J lost 4 bases, V lost 6 bases, and 5 bases had no gene match. The CDR3 is 14 residues long. The CDR3: CASSGDSLNEKLFF. CDR3 sequence (DNA): TGTGCCAGCAGCGGGGACAGCCTTAATGAAAAACTGTTTTTT.

V is TRBV6-2 or TRBV6-3 and J is TRBJ1-1; D gene uncertain. Germline CDR1 and CDR2: MNHEY and SVGEGT. The V end was cut by 2 bases, the J end by 4 bases, with 8 bases between. CDR3 length: 13 residues. CDR3 loop: CASSYGVTTEAFF. CDR3 bases: TGTGCCAGCAGTTACGGAGTTACCACTGAAGCTTTCTTT.

This clone has just one count. V is TRBV4-3 and J is TRBJ2-7, with 10 positions matching TRBD2. Germline V gene lookup returns CDR1 LGHNA and CDR2 YSLEER. The CDR3 is made up of 20 amino acids. V gave up 3 bases and J gave up 2 bases; unmatched junction bases: 19. The DNA for the CDR3 is TGCGCCAGCAGCCACCTAACGAATGGGGAACCGGGACTAGCGCCCTACGAGCAGTACTTC. It specifies CASSHLTNGEPGLAPYEQYF.

The rearrangement links TRBV7-2 to TRBJ1-3; no clear D. V was pared by 2 bases and J by 0 bases, with 5 bases between. CDR1 is SGHTA, CDR2 FQGNSA, per germline. The CDR3 runs 14 residues. CDR3 region: CASSLQDSGNTIYF. CDR3 coding DNA: TGTGCCAGCAGCTTACAGGACTCTGGAAACACCATATATTTT.

The CDR3 loop is CASSLVLSVAFF. The CDR3 DNA reads TGTGCCAGCAGCTTAGTGTTGTCAGTCGCTTTCTTT. The chain carries TRBV11-2 and TRBJ1-1; no firm D call. The CDR3 covers 12 residues. The germline V gene encodes CDR1 SGHAT and CDR2 FQNNGV. V lost 1 base, J lost 11 bases, and 11 bases lay in between.

The gene calls are TRBV10-3 and TRBJ1-1; 9 positions match TRBD1. The germline V gene has CDR1 ENHRY and CDR2 SYGVKD. Unmatched junction bases numbered 13, after V lost 9 bases and J lost 5 bases. This CDR3 is 15 amino acids long. CDR3 protein: CAIRSFGTGLTEAFF. In nucleotides, the CDR3 is TGTGCCATAAGAAGCTTTGGGACAGGGCTTACTGAAGCTTTCTTT.

As for this clone: Other DNA sequences in this sample translate to the same CDR3. The CDR3 is CASSQDSGSTDTQYF. The CDR3 nucleotides read TGCGCCAGCAGCCAAGATTCGGGAAGCACAGATACGCAGTATTTT. The rearrangement uses TRBV4-3 and TRBJ2-3; D is perhaps TRBD2 (5 bases). Germline assignment: CDR1 LGHNA and CDR2 YSLEER. Trimming cost V 0 bases and J 0 bases, with 7 bases left between them. The CDR3 is made up of 15 amino acids.

This clone was recorded a few times. The gene calls are TRBV28 and TRBJ2-3; D may be TRBD1 (6 bases). The V end lost 5 bases, the J end lost 14 bases, and 17 bases lay between the germline ends. Per germline, CDR1 MDHEN and CDR2 SYDVKM. The CDR3 is 12 amino acids. CDR3 sequence reads: CASSLLQGPVYF. In nucleotides, the CDR3 is TGTGCCAGCAGTCTATTACAGGGTCCGGTGTATTTT.

This clone was picked up one time. The chain joins TRBV5-6 to TRBJ1-6; no firm D call. The V end lost 0 bases, the J end lost 7 bases, and 11 bases lay between the germline ends. CDR1 and CDR2 (germline): SGHDT, YYEEEE. The CDR3 has 15 residues. The CDR3 DNA follows: TGTGCCAGCAGCTTGGGTGTCGTGTTGAATTCACCCCTCCACTTT. Residues: CASSLGVVLNSPLHF.

This rearrangement joins TRBV15 to TRBJ2-2; 11 bases fit TRBD1. The germline gives CDR1 LNHNV, CDR2 YYDKDF (reference sequence). Losses at the gene ends were 5 bases for V and 4 bases for J; bases not matched to a gene: 6. This CDR3 region has 16 residues. The DNA of the CDR3 is TGTGCCACCAGCGCCTCCGGGACAGGGGGCACCGGGGAGCTGTTTTTT. Residues: CATSASGTGGTGELFF.

This sequence joins TRBV18 and TRBJ2-5; TRBD1 matches 8 bases. V was clipped by 0 bases and J by 2 bases; unmatched bases: 8. Germline V CDR1 and CDR2: KGHSH, LQKENI. The CDR3 totals 17 residues. This CDR3 is CASSPPTTDRAQETQYF. CDR3 bases: TGTGCCAGCTCACCACCGACCACGGACAGGGCACAAGAGACCCAGTACTTC.

This chain connects TRBV6-2 or TRBV6-3 to TRBJ1-5; 9 bases map to TRBD1. This CDR3 spans 16 amino acids. V lost 0 bases to trimming and J lost 5 bases; unmatched junction nucleotides: 5. CDR1 is MNHEY and CDR2 is SVGEGT in the germline V gene. CDR3 in amino acids: CASSYSTGGRDQPQHF. The CDR3 bases are TGTGCCAGCAGTTACTCGACAGGGGGACGCGATCAGCCCCAGCATTTT.

The J gene is TRBJ2-7, the V gene TRBV6-5; TRBD1 agrees at 7 bases. The CDR3 sequence is 12 residues long. The V gene end was trimmed by 6 bases and the J gene end by 7 bases; junction bases not matched to a gene: 6. Per the germline V gene, CDR1 is MNHEY and CDR2 is SVGAGI. The CDR3 protein is CASSRDRIEQYF. In DNA form, the CDR3 reads TGTGCCAGCAGCCGGGACAGAATAGAGCAGTACTTC.

V is TRBV5-1 and J is TRBJ1-2, with 7 bases fitting TRBD1. The CDR3 is 14 residues long. V lost 4 bases, J lost 4 bases, and 7 bases stayed unmatched. The germline V gene has CDR1 SGHRS and CDR2 YFSETQ. DNA for the CDR3: TGCGCCAGCAGCAGTTCGGGACAGTCCTATGGCTACACCTTC. Translated: CASSSSGQSYGYTF.

The chain recombines TRBV19 with TRBJ1-1; unclear D gene. CDR1 is LNHDA and CDR2 is SQIVND in the germline V gene (reference sequence). V lost 10 bases, J lost 6 bases, and 18 bases lay in between. The CDR3 has 13 residues. The CDR3 bases are TGTGCCACCGGCGTAGGGAGGGCCTCTGAAGCTTTCTTT. This gives the protein CATGVGRASEAFF.

The V call is TRBV20-1, the J call TRBJ1-2, with 7 bases fitting TRBD1. Trimming took 3 bases from V and 5 from J; bases not matched to a gene: 9. The CDR3 has 14 amino acids. Per the germline V gene, CDR1 is DFQATT and CDR2 is SNEGSKA (reference sequence). CDR3 amino acids: CSASHPVTGYGYTF. Here the CDR3 DNA reads TGCAGTGCTAGTCACCCCGTGACAGGGTATGGCTACACCTTC.

This chain connects TRBV13 to TRBJ2-7, with D possibly TRBD2 on 5 matching bases. Between the trimmed V and J ends, which lost 5 bases and 0 bases, there was a span of 11 bases. CDR3 length: 14 residues. CDR1 is PRHDT, CDR2 FYEKMQ, per germline (reference sequence). CDR3 protein: CASSIGRGSYEQYF. The CDR3 nucleotides are TGTGCCAGCAGCATTGGACGGGGCTCCTACGAGCAGTACTTC.

The V call is TRBV28, the J call TRBJ2-7; the match to TRBD2 covers 11 bases. Germline-derived CDR1 and CDR2 are MDHEN and SYDVKM. J gave up 6 bases and V 3 bases, and 4 bases lay outside the gene matches. This CDR3 spans 14 amino acids. The CDR3 protein is CASSFSGRALEQYF. CDR3 bases: TGTGCCAGCAGTTTTAGCGGGAGGGCCCTCGAGCAGTACTTC.

This chain links TRBV6-5 with TRBJ1-5, with D possibly TRBD1 on 5 matching bases. This CDR3 comprises 14 residues. Germline CDR1 is MNHEY and CDR2 is SVGAGI. Trimming removed 5 bases from V and 5 bases from J, with 13 bases in between. The CDR3 loop is CASSPTANYQPQHF. The CDR3 DNA reads TGTGCCAGCAGTCCGACAGCGAATTATCAGCCCCAGCATTTT.

The V and J genes are TRBV9 and TRBJ2-1, with 10 positions matching TRBD1. The CDR3 is made up of 15 amino acids. J lost 3 bases, V lost 3 bases, and 3 bases had no gene match. CDR1 SGDLS and CDR2 YYNGEE come from the germline V gene. The CDR3 sequence: CASSAGQGIYNEQFF. CDR3 DNA sequence: TGTGCCAGCAGCGCGGGACAGGGGATCTACAATGAGCAGTTCTTC.

V and J are TRBV18 and TRBJ2-7; 8 nucleotides line up with TRBD1. The CDR3 loop spans 14 amino acids. The junction had 6 bases not matched to a gene; V was cut back by 3 bases and J by 5 bases. Germline V gene data show CDR1 as KGHSH and CDR2 as LQKENI. CDR3 DNA: TGTGCCAGCTCACCGCAAGGACAGGGCAACGAGCAGTACTTC. As protein: CASSPQGQGNEQYF.

The chain uses TRBV11-3 and TRBJ2-1; 11 bases are shared with TRBD2. CDR3 length: 16 amino acids. V was pared by 5 bases and J by 6 bases, with 9 bases of the junction left unmatched. Per germline, CDR1 SGHNT and CDR2 YENEEA. CDR3 loop: CASSPLAGGPLNEQFF. CDR3 nucleotide sequence: TGTGCCAGCAGCCCATTAGCGGGAGGGCCCCTCAATGAGCAGTTCTTC. Using reference TRBV11-3 and TRBJ2-1 for the parts outside the CDR3, the full variable domain is EAGVVQSPRYKIIEKKQPVAFWCNPISGHNTLYWYLQNLGQGPELLIRYENEEAVDDSQLPKDRFSAERLKGVDSTLKIQPAELGDSAVYLCASSPLAGGPLNEQFFGPGTRLTVL.

This chain connects TRBV7-8 to TRBJ2-3, with D hard to call. Per the germline V gene, CDR1 is SGHVS and CDR2 is FQNEAQ. V was clipped by 4 bases and J by 0 bases, with 14 bases between them. The CDR3 runs 16 residues. The DNA of the CDR3 is TGTGCCAGCAGCTCGAGGCCGAGGCAGAGCACAGATACGCAGTATTTT. Its protein product is CASSSRPRQSTDTQYF. Based on the CDR3 plus reference TRBV7-8 and TRBJ2-3, the full variable domain is GAGVSQSPRYKVAKRGQDVALRCDPISGHVSLFWYQQALGQGPEFLTYFQNEAQLDKSGLPSDRFFAERPEGSVSTLKIQRTQQEDSAVYLCASSSRPRQSTDTQYFGPGTRLTVL.

The chain carries TRBV2 and TRBJ2-1; 12 nucleotides agree with TRBD1. Losses at the gene ends were 7 bases for V and 5 bases for J; bases not matched to a gene: 6. CDR3 length equals 15 residues. Germline CDR1 and CDR2: SNHLY and FYNNEI. DNA for the CDR3: TGTGCCAGCATGGGGACAGGGGGCAGACACAATGAGCAGTTCTTC. Translating it yields CASMGTGGRHNEQFF.